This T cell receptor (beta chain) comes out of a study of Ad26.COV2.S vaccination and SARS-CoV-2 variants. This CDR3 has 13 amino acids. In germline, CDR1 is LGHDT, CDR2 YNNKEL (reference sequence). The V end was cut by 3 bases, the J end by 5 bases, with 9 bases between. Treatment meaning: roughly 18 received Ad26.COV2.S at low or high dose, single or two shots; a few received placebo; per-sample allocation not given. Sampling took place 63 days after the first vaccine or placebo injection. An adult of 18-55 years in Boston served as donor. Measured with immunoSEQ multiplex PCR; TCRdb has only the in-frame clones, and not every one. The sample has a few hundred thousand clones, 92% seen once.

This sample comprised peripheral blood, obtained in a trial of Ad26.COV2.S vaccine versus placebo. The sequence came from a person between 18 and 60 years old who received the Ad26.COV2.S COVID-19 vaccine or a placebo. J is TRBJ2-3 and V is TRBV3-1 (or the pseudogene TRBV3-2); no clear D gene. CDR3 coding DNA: TGTGCCAGCAGCCATAGGGTTGGAGATACGCAGTATTTT. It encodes CASSHRVGDTQYF.